This T cell receptor (beta chain) emerged from a study of T cells in Graves' hyperthyroidism and ophthalmopathy (dated by TCRdb to between 2019 and 2020). For context, the study as a whole: Peripheral blood samples were taken at the time of initial diagnosis, prior to any treatment. Prospective prediction of ophthalmopathy was tested in an independent validation cohort consisting of 18 hyperthyroidism patients and approximately 16 patients who later progressed to ophthalmopathy. Thyroid tissue and blood T-cell repertoires from roughly six Graves' hyperthyroidism patients were also compared in the study. The 95 to 100 discovery patients were randomly split 7:3 into training and test sets. After blood sampling, hyperthyroidism patients were treated with methimazole at a starting dose of 30 mg daily, and ophthalmopathy patients were treated with high-dose intravenous methylprednisolone. According to the paper, TCR Vbeta CDR3 sequencing was carried out on 120 to 150 peripheral blood samples, which came from under 50 ophthalmopathy, around 74 hyperthyroidism and about 17 progressor patients. TCR V-J signatures able to tell the groups apart were searched for in a discovery cohort of around 95 patients, of whom under 45 had Graves' ophthalmopathy and 57 had stable Graves' hyperthyroidism. General conclusions and limits of the study: No statistical method was used to fix the sample size in advance, and group allocation was not hidden from the investigators. In validation, progression to ophthalmopathy was predicted by the model with roughly 71% sensitivity and just over 72% specificity, a median of 6.5 months before onset. Ophthalmopathy was separated from stable hyperthyroidism by a 13 V-J signature model, with 87.88% sensitivity and approximately 81% specificity obtained in cross-validation and 80%/75% obtained in testing. Blood samples also contained most of the expanded thyroid clonotypes (frequency above 0.001), which suggests that blood repertoires may reflect thyroid immune responses.

The TCR beta CDR3 regions were amplified from RNA transcripts. The first round of RT-PCR for the TCR CDR3 was performed with the HTBI primer set and the Qiagen OneStep RT-PCR kit. Libraries were constructed in a second round of multiplex PCR, after which size selection and purification were carried out. Libraries were sequenced paired-end with 100 bp reads on an Illumina HiSeq2000. The authors processed their data as follows. SOAPnuke was used to process the raw data, with reads discarded if the reads contained adapters or uncalled bases, had a mean Phred below 15, or lacked an exact constant-primer or identifier match. High-quality paired reads were merged with COPE v1.2.5, and unique nucleotide sequences were defined as clonotypes. MiTCR v1.1 was used to align clonotypes to the IMGT TRBV, TRBD and TRBJ reference segments. Only V-J combinations with frequency above 0.0001, covering about 99% of repertoires, were analysed. The TCS score was defined as F50 (clonal expansion) divided by E x V (chaos), with BLOSUM62-based TCRdist calculated between CDR3 peptides within each V-J. Welch's t-statistics and random forest reduced around 520 V-J features to 10 to 15, which were used in a naive Bayes classifier (R e1071). In-frame beta chains were kept once TCRdb had trimmed the public reads at Q25 with fastp and called clones with MiXCR. CDR3 protein duplicates are merged, each entry listing the most common genes and DNA. These V and J calls rely on TCRdb rather than the paper's analysis. In this sample the table shows approximately 270,000 distinct CDR3 sequences, about 15% of which occur a single time. Together, the top ten hold about 14% of the sample.

This clonotype appeared many times. No cognate antigen has been identified for it. Nothing much larger sits one base from this clone, and base qualities are not available. The hyperthyroidism patients were between 18 and 65 years old and newly diagnosed, with a disease duration of less than 2 months. The study excluded patients with uncontrolled infections, other autoimmune diseases, pregnancy or lactation. Diagnoses were established on the basis of clinical symptoms, serum thyroxine and TRAb, thyroid ultrasound, and orbital computed tomography. Blood from progressor patients was drawn when they were first diagnosed with hyperthyroidism, before any ophthalmopathy symptoms appeared. PBMCs were isolated from around 10 ml of fresh peripheral blood by Ficoll-Paque density gradient centrifugation. Progressor patients were defined as those initially diagnosed with Graves' hyperthyroidism in whom ophthalmopathy developed during follow-up. Total RNA was extracted with Trizol reagent, and quality was checked on an Agilent 2100 Bioanalyzer.

V lost 0 bases and J lost 3 bases; the stretch between them is 6 bases long. The CDR3 numbers 12 residues from cysteine through phenylalanine. The read is trimmed to its CDR3 DNA, 36 bases read in frame from base 1. The CDR1 and CDR2 encoded by the germline V gene are SQVTM and ANQGSEA. The chain was built from TRBV29-1 and TRBJ2-7, with the D gene not confidently named. The sequence was collected from a woman in her 40s with Graves' hyperthyroidism that later progressed to Graves' ophthalmopathy. Sequencing input: blood. The CDR3 here reads CSVEDGGYEQYF. At the DNA level, the sequence is TGCAGCGTTGAAGACGGTGGCTACGAGCAGTACTTC.